The clone carrying this T cell receptor (beta chain) was counted many times. Its target is not known. The CDR3 is 14 residues long. CDR1 is MDHEN, CDR2 SYDVKM, per germline. Trimming left V 2 bases short and J 4 bases short, with 11 bases between. This sample's time point: sample taken at primary tumor resection. A total of around 72 untreated early-stage non-small cell lung cancer patients served as donors. This sample is drawn from a study of spatial heterogeneity in lung cancer. Study-level points and caveats: Within tumors, counts of expanded alpha and beta TCRs tracked tumor mutation counts.

TCRdb analysed the 5' RACE reads with MiXCR anew, one entry per CDR3 protein. The table lists approximately 94,000 distinct CDR3 sequences, 4.4% of them singletons. The starting material was lung tumor tissue, obtained at surgery. This receptor was taken from a male donor with early-stage non-small cell lung cancer. V is TRBV28 and J is TRBJ1-2; no clear D gene. The DNA for the CDR3 is TGTGCCAGCAGTTTAGCCCAGGTCGGCTATGGCTACACCTTC. It encodes CASSLAQVGYGYTF.